This is a list of T cell receptor beta chains from one sample in a study of T cells in Graves' hyperthyroidism and ophthalmopathy. TCRdb re-derived calls from the multiplex PCR reads in MiXCR, one entry per CDR3 protein. This table holds about 400,000 distinct CDR3 sequences, 15% found once. The specimen was blood. The receptors shown here come from a woman aged 30 to 39 with Graves' hyperthyroidism. Both conserved end residues are part of each CDR3. A D gene is named only where the DNA matches it firmly. Clone sizes are given selectively: once, few, many, or a class where the clone is expanded.

j_call v_call d_call clone_size cdr3_nt cdr3_aa
TRBJ2-7 TRBV7-2 TRBD1 few TGTGCCAGCAGCTTAGGGGCAGGACAGGGGGCCGAGCAGTACTTC CASSLGAGQGAEQYF
TRBJ2-1 TRBV20-1 NA NA TGCAGTGCTAGGTCCGGGACAATCGATGAGCAGTTCTTC CSARSGTIDEQFF
TRBJ1-1 TRBV5-1 NA many TGCGCCAGCAGCTTAACCGGGGCGAACACTGAAGCTTTCTTT CASSLTGANTEAFF
TRBJ1-3 TRBV7-2 NA NA TGTGCCAGCAGCTTAGCTGGTTCTAGCTCTGGAAACACCTTATATTTT CASSLAGSSSGNTLYF
TRBJ2-1 TRBV10-3 NA large TGTGCCATCAGTGTAGGCAATGAGCAGTTCTTC CAISVGNEQFF
TRBJ1-5 TRBV7-6 NA many TGTGCCAGCAGCTCATTCCGGGAGAGGGCAGGGCAGCCCCAGCATTTT CASSSFRERAGQPQHF
TRBJ1-6 TRBV3-1 NA NA TGTGCCAGCAGCCCGGGCAGGAATTCACCCCTCCACTTT CASSPGRNSPLHF
TRBJ1-1 TRBV25-1 TRBD1 many TGTGCCAGCAGTGCGGGACAGGTATACACTGAAGCTTTCTTT CASSAGQVYTEAFF
TRBJ2-5 TRBV7-9 TRBD1 NA TGTGCCAGCAGCTCAGACAGGGGTCAAGGGACCCAGTACTTC CASSSDRGQGTQYF
TRBJ1-1 TRBV20-1 NA many TGCAGTGCCGTAGAACTGGCCCTCGGCGTGAACACTGAAGCTTTCTTT CSAVELALGVNTEAFF
TRBJ2-5 TRBV4-1 NA NA TGCGCCAGCAGCCAGTTTCTTGGAGAGACCCAGTACTTC CASSQFLGETQYF
TRBJ1-1 TRBV19 NA few TGTGCCAGTAAGAGGGGGATGAACACTGAAGCTTTCTTT CASKRGMNTEAFF
TRBJ2-5 TRBV29-1 NA NA TGCAGCGTTGATAATCGGGAGACCCAGTACTTC CSVDNRETQYF
TRBJ2-6 TRBV6-6 TRBD1 NA TGTGCCAGCAGTTACTTTACCGGGACAGGGAGTGGGGCCAACGTCCTGACTTTC CASSYFTGTGSGANVLTF
TRBJ1-3 TRBV6-1 NA few TGTGCCGGCGTGAGGGATAATGGAAACACCATATATTTT CAGVRDNGNTIYF
TRBJ2-3 TRBV28 NA many TGTGCCAGCACTCCAGGGGACAGCACAGATACGCAGTATTTT CASTPGDSTDTQYF
TRBJ2-7 TRBV30 NA few TGTGCCTGGGGAGGGGGGAGTACCGAGCAGTACTTC CAWGGGSTEQYF
TRBJ1-5 TRBV10-3 NA NA TGTGCCATCAGTGAAATCGGGCCGGGCAATCAGCCCCAGCATTTT CAISEIGPGNQPQHF
TRBJ2-5 TRBV4-1 TRBD1 few TGCGCCAGCAGCCAAGGGCAGGGGGCAGAGACCCAGTACTTC CASSQGQGAETQYF
TRBJ1-1 TRBV6-1 NA many TGTGCCAGCACAAATCTCAGGGTGGACACTGAAGCTTTCTTT CASTNLRVDTEAFF
TRBJ2-3 TRBV4-1 NA NA TGCGCCAGCAGCCGGGACCTTCTTGATACGCAGTATTTT CASSRDLLDTQYF
TRBJ2-1 TRBV24-1 NA many TGTGCCACCAGTGATTTGCGAGCCCAGGGAGGCAATGAGCAGTTCTTC CATSDLRAQGGNEQFF
TRBJ1-5 TRBV19 TRBD1 NA TGTGCCAGTAGTATTTCGGGACAGCTGAGCAATCAGCCCCAGCATTTT CASSISGQLSNQPQHF
TRBJ1-2 TRBV20-1 NA NA TGCAGTGTACCCGACATAATCTATGGCTACACCTTC CSVPDIIYGYTF
TRBJ1-2 TRBV10-3 TRBD1 few TGTGCCATCAGGCGCGGGGCAGGGGGTGACTATGGCTACACCTTC CAIRRGAGGDYGYTF
TRBJ2-7 TRBV28 TRBD1 many TGTGCCAGCAATTACCCGACAGGGTATGAGCAGTACTTC CASNYPTGYEQYF
TRBJ2-5 TRBV7-9 NA many TGTGCCAGCAGCTACATTAGAGGGCAAGAGACCCAGTACTTC CASSYIRGQETQYF
TRBJ2-3 TRBV7-3 TRBD2 many TGTGCCAGCAGCGAAGCGGGATTCACAGATACGCAGTATTTT CASSEAGFTDTQYF
TRBJ2-2 TRBV6-1 NA many TGTGCCAGCAGTGAAGGAGAGGGGCCGAACACCGGGGAGCTGTTTTTT CASSEGEGPNTGELFF
TRBJ1-1 TRBV27 NA few TGTGCCAGCAGTTTATGGTTTGAAGCTTTCTTT CASSLWFEAFF
TRBJ1-1 TRBV28 TRBD1 NA TGTGCCAGCAGTGGCGGGACAGGGCGGATAGAAGGCAAAGCTTTCTTT CASSGGTGRIEGKAFF
TRBJ2-7 TRBV20-1 TRBD2 few TGCAGTGCTGGAGATACCCAGCGGGAGTCTGGTGAGCAGTACTTC CSAGDTQRESGEQYF
TRBJ2-2 TRBV5-6 TRBD1 NA TGTGCCAGCAGCCTGGACAGGGGCTTGAACACCGGGGAGCTGTTTTTT CASSLDRGLNTGELFF
TRBJ1-2 TRBV2 NA NA TGTGCCAGTACGCCTGGGACTAACTATGGCTACACCTTC CASTPGTNYGYTF
TRBJ2-1 TRBV5-1 TRBD1 NA TGCGCCAGCAGCTGGGGACAGGGGGGCAATGAGCAGTTCTTC CASSWGQGGNEQFF
TRBJ2-3 TRBV7-9 TRBD2 many TGTGCCAGCAGCTCCTCTAGCGGCCGCACAGATACGCAGTATTTT CASSSSSGRTDTQYF
TRBJ1-1 TRBV20-1 TRBD1 few TGCAGTGCTAGAGGTCGCCAGGGGGGCACTGAAGCTTTCTTT CSARGRQGGTEAFF
TRBJ1-1 TRBV6-1 NA many TGTGCCAGCGACGTCCTCGGGGGTACTGAAGCTTTCTTT CASDVLGGTEAFF
TRBJ2-1 TRBV5-5 TRBD2 NA TGTGCCAGCGCAGCGGGAAGCTCCTACAATGAGCAGTTCTTC CASAAGSSYNEQFF
TRBJ1-1 TRBV5-1 NA few TGCGCCAGCAGCATCACTCAGGGTACGGACACTGAAGCTTTCTTT CASSITQGTDTEAFF
TRBJ2-7 TRBV5-1 NA many TGCGCCAGCAGCTTTTCGGGAGACTTCTACGAGCAGTACTTC CASSFSGDFYEQYF
TRBJ1-3 TRBV28 NA NA TGTGCCAGCTCCAGGTTGTCTGGAAACACCATATATTTT CASSRLSGNTIYF
TRBJ2-2 TRBV5-1 NA few TGCGCCAGCAGCCGTCTACAGGGAGACACCGGGGAGCTGTTTTTT CASSRLQGDTGELFF
TRBJ2-7 TRBV28 NA many TGTGCCATTTCATCTTACTTCTACGAGCAGTACTTC CAISSYFYEQYF
TRBJ2-7 TRBV7-9 NA NA TGTGCCAGCAGCTGGGACGAAAACGAGCAGTACTTC CASSWDENEQYF
TRBJ1-1 TRBV19 NA NA TGTGCCAGTACCCGGACCAACACTGAAGCTTTCTTT CASTRTNTEAFF